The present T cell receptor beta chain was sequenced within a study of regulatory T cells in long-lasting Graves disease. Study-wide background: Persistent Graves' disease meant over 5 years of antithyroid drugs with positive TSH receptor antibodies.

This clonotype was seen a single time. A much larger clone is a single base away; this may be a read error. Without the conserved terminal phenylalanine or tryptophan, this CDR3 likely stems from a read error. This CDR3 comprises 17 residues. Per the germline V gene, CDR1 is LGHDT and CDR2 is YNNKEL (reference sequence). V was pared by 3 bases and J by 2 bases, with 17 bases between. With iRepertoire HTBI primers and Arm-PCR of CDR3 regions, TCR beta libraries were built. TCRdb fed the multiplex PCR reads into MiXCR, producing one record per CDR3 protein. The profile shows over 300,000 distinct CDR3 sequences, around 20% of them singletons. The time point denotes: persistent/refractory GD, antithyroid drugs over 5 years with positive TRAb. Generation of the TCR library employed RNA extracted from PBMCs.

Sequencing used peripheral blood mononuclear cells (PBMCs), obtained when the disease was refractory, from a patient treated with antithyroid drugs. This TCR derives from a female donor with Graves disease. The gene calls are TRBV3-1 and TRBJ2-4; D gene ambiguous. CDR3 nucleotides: TGTGCCAGCAGCCATAGAGACTGGACGGAGACCAAAAACATTCAGTACCTC. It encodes CASSHRDWTETKNIQYL.